The 14 T cell receptor beta chains given below trace back to one sample, sequenced in a study of blood T cell repertoires in COVID-19. Sequenced by immunoSEQ multiplex PCR; TCRdb stores in-frame clones only, minus some. The profile shows some 300,000 clones, roughly 89% of them singletons. The sequenced material came from peripheral blood. The source is a woman aged 25 to 39 with COVID-19, enrolled during active disease.

The chain couples TRBV4-3 to TRBJ2-2; weak D call: TRBD1 (5 bases). Trimming took off 1 base at V and 1 base at J, with 22 bases between the two ends. Germline V CDR1 and CDR2: LGHNA, YSLEER. This CDR3 has 20 residues. The CDR3 region is CASSQVKRAGNTGNTGELFF. The CDR3 DNA follows: TGCGCCAGCAGCCAAGTCAAGAGAGCAGGGAATACGGGGAACACCGGGGAGCTGTTTTTT.

The chain links TRBV10-2 to TRBJ2-6; D call uncertain. V was shortened by 0 bases and J by 2 bases, with 5 bases between the two germline ends. The CDR3 loop spans 15 amino acids. CDR1 is WSHSY and CDR2 is SAAADI in the germline V gene. The CDR3 sequence is CASSESVPGANVLTF. CDR3 bases: TGCGCCAGCAGTGAGTCCGTCCCTGGGGCCAACGTCCTGACTTTC.

The chain joins TRBV28 to TRBJ1-5; 7 bases map to TRBD1. V gave up 8 bases and J gave up 3 bases; unmatched junction bases: 13. Germline CDR1 reads MDHEN; CDR2 reads SYDVKM. This CDR3 is built from 16 residues. The CDR3 protein is CASGIQPGQDNQPQHF. CDR3 DNA sequence: TGTGCCAGCGGCATCCAGCCTGGACAGGACAATCAGCCCCAGCATTTT.

The chain couples TRBV5-6 to TRBJ1-1, with D tentatively TRBD1 (6 bases). Germline V gene lookup returns CDR1 SGHDT and CDR2 YYEEEE. The CDR3 contains 15 residues. V lost 3 bases and J lost 0, with 12 bases in between. The CDR3 nucleotides are TGTGCCAGCAGCTCCTGGACAGACTTGAACACTGAAGCTTTCTTT. It specifies CASSSWTDLNTEAFF.

The V call is TRBV11-3, the J call TRBJ2-5; 7 nucleotides match TRBD1. Unmatched junction bases numbered 5, after V lost 5 bases and J lost 5 bases. The CDR3 has 13 amino acids. Germline V gives CDR1 SGHNT, CDR2 YENEEA. In DNA form, the CDR3 reads TGTGCCAGCAGCGGGGACAGTTCCGAGACCCAGTACTTC. Its translation: CASSGDSSETQYF. Combining the CDR3 with reference TRBV11-3 and TRBJ2-5 gives the whole variable domain EAGVVQSPRYKIIEKKQPVAFWCNPISGHNTLYWYLQNLGQGPELLIRYENEEAVDDSQLPKDRFSAERLKGVDSTLKIQPAELGDSAVYLCASSGDSSETQYFGPGTRLLVL.

The chain links TRBV30 to TRBJ2-2, with 8 bases fitting TRBD1. CDR3 length: 13 amino acids. V lost 3 bases and J lost 8; bases outside the gene matches: 5. Germline V gene data show CDR1 as GTSNPN and CDR2 as SVGIG (reference sequence). DNA of the CDR3: TGTGCCTGGAGAGGACAGGGTTGGGGGGAGCTGTTTTTT. Amino acid sequence: CAWRGQGWGELFF.

The chain combines TRBV9 with TRBJ1-2; no clear D gene. This CDR3 has 13 amino acids. Trimming took 3 bases from V and 6 from J, leaving 12 bases between them. Germline values: CDR1 SGDLS, CDR2 YYNGEE. The DNA for the CDR3 is TGTGCCAGCAGCGCCCAACCAGCGGATGGCTACACCTTC. Amino acids: CASSAQPADGYTF. Full variable domain (remainder filled in from reference TRBV9 and TRBJ1-2): DSGVTQTPKHLITATGQRVTLRCSPRSGDLSVYWYQQSLDQGLQFLIQYYNGEERAKGNILERFSAQQFPDLHSELNLSSLELGDSALYFCASSAQPADGYTFGSGTRLTVV.

This chain joins TRBV29-1 and TRBJ1-1; tentatively, D is TRBD1 (6 bases). Germline V gene data show CDR1 as SQVTM and CDR2 as ANQGSEA. The CDR3 contains 11 residues. The ends were cut back, 6 bases at V and 9 bases at J, with 14 bases in the middle. This CDR3 is CSVPGGGQAFF. DNA of the CDR3: TGCAGCGTCCCCGGGGGGGGGCAAGCTTTCTTT.

This chain links TRBV4-1 with TRBJ1-1; D is possibly TRBD1 (6 bases). Germline loops: CDR1 MGHRA, CDR2 YSYEKL. V was trimmed by 1 base and J by 0 bases, leaving 18 bases between them. The CDR3 covers 18 residues. The CDR3 protein is CASSQAAYDRSMNTEAFF. CDR3 sequence (DNA): TGCGCCAGCAGCCAAGCCGCATACGACAGGTCAATGAACACTGAAGCTTTCTTT.

This clone was picked up one time. The rearrangement joins TRBV7-6 to TRBJ2-3; TRBD2 aligns across 9 bases. Unmatched junction bases numbered 10, after V lost 5 bases and J lost 4 bases. The CDR3 extends over 16 amino acids. Germline loops: CDR1 SGHVS, CDR2 FNYEAQ. The CDR3 sequence is CASSKSAGGQADTQYF. The CDR3 nucleotides are TGTGCCAGCAGCAAATCGGCGGGGGGGCAAGCAGATACGCAGTATTTT.

The J gene is TRBJ1-5, the V gene TRBV6-1, with D perhaps matching TRBD1 (6 bases). Germline lookup yields CDR1 MNHNS and CDR2 SASEGT. Trimming left V 3 bases short and J 5 bases short, with 14 bases between. This CDR3 comprises 15 residues. The CDR3 DNA follows: TGTGCCAGCAGTGATTCAGGGGAGGGCCATCAGCCCCAGCATTTT. Residues: CASSDSGEGHQPQHF.

The CDR3, as DNA: TGTGCCAGCTCACCTCGGAGTTCTGGGGCCAACGTCCTGACTTTC. Amino acid sequence: CASSPRSSGANVLTF. This chain connects TRBV18 to TRBJ2-6; the D is unclear. Germline lookup yields CDR1 KGHSH and CDR2 LQKENI. V was pared by 3 bases and J by 1 base, with 7 bases between. The length of the CDR3 is 15 residues.

The chain carries TRBV18 and TRBJ2-5; TRBD2 agrees at 9 bases. J lost 5 bases, V lost 3 bases, and 10 bases had no gene match. This CDR3 is built from 16 residues. The germline V gene has CDR1 KGHSH and CDR2 LQKENI. The CDR3 here is CASSPAVAGGPETQYF. Written as DNA, the CDR3 is TGTGCCAGCTCACCGGCCGTTGCGGGGGGGCCGGAGACCCAGTACTTC.

Worth noting for this clone: At one of its ends the junction is not consistent with the germline gene, which may arise from a read error. DNA for the CDR3: TGTGCCAGCAGTTTAGGAGGCAGTATCCCTATATTT. Translated: CASSLGGSIPIF. The V call is TRBV12-3 or TRBV12-4, the J call TRBJ1-1; D is unclear. The CDR3 spans 12 residues.